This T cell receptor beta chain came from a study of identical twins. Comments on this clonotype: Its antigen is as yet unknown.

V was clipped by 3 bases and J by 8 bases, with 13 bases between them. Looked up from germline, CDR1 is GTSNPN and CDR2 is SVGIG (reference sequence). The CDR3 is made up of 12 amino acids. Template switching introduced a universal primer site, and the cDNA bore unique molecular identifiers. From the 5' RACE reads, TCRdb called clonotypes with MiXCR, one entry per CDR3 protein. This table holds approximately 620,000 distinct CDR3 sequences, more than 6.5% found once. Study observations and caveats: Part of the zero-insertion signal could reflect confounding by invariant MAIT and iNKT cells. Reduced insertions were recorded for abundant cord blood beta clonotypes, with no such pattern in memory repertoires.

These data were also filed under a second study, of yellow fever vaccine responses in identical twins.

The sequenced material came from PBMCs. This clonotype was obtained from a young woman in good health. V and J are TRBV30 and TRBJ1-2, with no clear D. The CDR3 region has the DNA TGTGCCTGGAGAGATAGAGACGCGGGCTACACCTTC. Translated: CAWRDRDAGYTF.